This T cell receptor (beta chain) was sequenced during a study of blood T cell repertoires in COVID-19. About the research overall: There were acute and convalescent COVID-19 samples, and they came from the United States, Italy and Spain. T cells, B-cell-depleted T cells, or PBMCs provided the cDNA or gDNA that served as material.

In the original processing: How many nucleated cells were present was estimated from reference gene primer amplification. Clones were read by immunoSEQ multiplex PCR, and TCRdb kept only the in-frame ones, dropping some. V, J and clone size derive from that table, while D and trimming were established from the DNA sequence. The sample carries some 200,000 clones, 86% recorded once. Germline CDR1 is KGHDR and CDR2 is SFDVKD. This CDR3 is built from 16 residues. The trim removed 3 bases at V and 6 bases at J, leaving 8 bases unmatched. The chain joins TRBV24-1 to TRBJ2-1; 9 bases fit TRBD2. Sequencing used peripheral blood. The receptor's source is a man older than 75 with acute or convalescent COVID-19. The CDR3 bases are TGTGCCACCAGTGATAAGCTAGCGGGGACGGGCAATGAGCAGTTCTTC. Protein: CATSDKLAGTGNEQFF.